A single sample gave rise to the 12 T cell receptor beta chains below, sequenced in a study of cytomegalovirus exposure and HLA in healthy donors. The study ran its PCR with 60 Vbeta and 13 Jbeta primers. The table came from immunoSEQ multiplex PCR; TCRdb's copy has only in-frame clones and leaves some out. Here the sample table reports about 74,000 clones. What was sequenced was PBMCs. Receptor source: a female donor in good health and CMV-seropositive.

The chain couples TRBV14 to TRBJ2-1, with TRBD1 matching 8 bases. J gave up 4 bases and V 1 base, and 15 bases lay outside the gene matches. Germline V gene lookup returns CDR1 SGHDN and CDR2 FVKESK. The CDR3 runs 19 residues. In DNA, the CDR3 is TGTGCCAGCAGCCAAGGAACTTCCTCCGGGACAGGTCGTTACAATGAGCAGTTCTTC. Encoded protein: CASSQGTSSGTGRYNEQFF.

The chain carries TRBV10-3 and TRBJ1-5; 7 bases line up with TRBD1. This CDR3 has 15 amino acids. J lost 5 bases, V lost 2 bases, and 6 bases had no gene match. CDR1 and CDR2 from the germline V gene are ENHRY and SYGVKD. CDR3 bases: TGTGCCATCAGTGAGGAACAGGGGCTTTATCAGCCCCAGCATTTT. Translating it yields CAISEEQGLYQPQHF.

The chain links TRBV30 to TRBJ1-1; TRBD1 matches 8 bases. There are 15 residues in the CDR3. V dropped 2 bases and J dropped 4; count of bases not matched to a gene: 9. Germline lookup yields CDR1 GTSNPN and CDR2 SVGIG (reference sequence). The DNA for the CDR3 is TGTGCCTGGAGTACCGACAGGGGTGGGATCACTGAAGCTTTCTTT. Encoded protein: CAWSTDRGGITEAFF.

The V and J genes are TRBV4-3 and TRBJ2-3; TRBD2 matches at 12 bases. The CDR3 totals 18 residues. Germline lookup yields CDR1 LGHNA and CDR2 YSLEER. V shed 0 bases and J 1 base; nucleotides not matched to a gene: 5. DNA for the CDR3: TGCGCCAGCAGCCAAGAACTAGCGGGAGGCCCACGCACAGATACGCAGTATTTT. The encoded protein is CASSQELAGGPRTDTQYF.

This chain uses TRBV6-1 with TRBJ2-1; TRBD2 matches 9 bases. Trimming removed 3 bases from V and 7 bases from J; junction bases left unmatched: 7. This CDR3 spans 15 amino acids. The germline CDR1 and CDR2 sequences are MNHNS and SASEGT. For the CDR3, the DNA is TGTGCCAGCAGTGATTATGGGACTAGCCCGAATGAGCAGTTCTTC. This sequence encodes CASSDYGTSPNEQFF.

The gene calls are TRBV9 and TRBJ1-6; D unresolved. CDR1 SGDLS and CDR2 YYNGEE come from the germline V gene. The CDR3 loop spans 14 amino acids. V lost 0 bases and J 5 bases, leaving 6 bases between the germline ends. This CDR3 reads CASSVEAHNSPLHF. CDR3 nucleotides: TGTGCCAGCAGCGTAGAAGCGCATAATTCACCCCTCCACTTT.

The chain has TRBV5-1 and TRBJ2-1; 12 nucleotides match TRBD2. Trimming removed 2 bases from V and 0 bases from J; junction bases left unmatched: 6. Per germline, CDR1 SGHRS and CDR2 YFSETQ. The length of the CDR3 is 18 residues. In DNA form, the CDR3 reads TGCGCCAGCAGCTTAGGACTAGCGGGATTGGGCTCCTACAATGAGCAGTTCTTC. It is translated as CASSLGLAGLGSYNEQFF.

The genes are TRBV27 and TRBJ2-7; possible D gene TRBD2, 6 bases. Germline V gene data show CDR1 as MNHEY and CDR2 as SMNVEV (reference sequence). This CDR3 spans 12 amino acids. Trimming took off 3 bases at V and 9 bases at J, with 12 bases between the two ends. DNA of the CDR3: TGTGCCAGCAGTTTTATACCGGGACTGCAGTACTTC. As protein: CASSFIPGLQYF.

The rearrangement links TRBV21-1 to TRBJ1-1; TRBD1, the table's D call, was not compared with the DNA. TRBV21-1 is a known pseudogene. The length of the CDR3 is 16 residues. CDR3 amino acids: CASSKGRQGVQSEAFF. CDR3 DNA: TGTGCCAGCAGCAAAGGTCGACAGGGGGTACAGTCTGAAGCTTTCTTT.

CDR3 in DNA: TGCGCCAGCAGCGGGGGGGGGAAATCTAACTATGGCTACACCTTC. Its translation is CASSGGGKSNYGYTF. The chain has TRBV5-1 and TRBJ1-2; perhaps TRBD1 as D (5 bases). The CDR3 totals 15 residues. Germline V CDR1 and CDR2: SGHRS, YFSETQ. Between the trimmed V and J ends, which lost 4 bases and 0 bases, there was a span of 13 bases.

V and J are TRBV30 and TRBJ1-4; 9 nucleotides align to TRBD1. Germline lookup yields CDR1 GTSNPN and CDR2 SVGIG (reference sequence). The CDR3 totals 13 residues. Trimming cost V 3 bases and J 11 bases; bases outside gene matches: 7. CDR3 in amino acids: CAWSVDRGRKLFF. CDR3 nucleotides: TGTGCCTGGAGCGTGGACAGGGGACGGAAACTGTTTTTT.

The V call is TRBV4-2, the J call TRBJ2-5, with 15 bases identical to TRBD2. The germline CDR1 and CDR2 sequences are LGHNA and YNFKEQ. The CDR3 extends over 19 amino acids. V lost 1 base and J lost 5; bases outside the gene matches: 11. The CDR3 region is CASSQVLRTSGRVGETQYF. In nucleotides, the CDR3 is TGTGCCAGCAGCCAAGTTCTTCGGACTAGCGGGAGGGTTGGGGAGACCCAGTACTTC.